This passage covers 5 T cell receptor beta chains from one sample sequenced in a study of beta chain features in type 1 diabetes. The authors reverse transcribed all of the isolated RNA, so sequencing captured expressed TCRB transcripts. Some clones are missing from TCRdb's copy, which holds only in-frame ones; the method was immunoSEQ multiplex PCR. The data contain roughly 330,000 clones, approximately 10% of them seen just once; the ten biggest clones take up roughly 0.016%. What was sequenced was naive CD4+ T cells from blood. These receptor sequences come from a woman in her twenties or thirties in good health.

This sequence joins TRBV5-1 and TRBJ2-1; TRBD1 is a possible D gene (6 bases). This CDR3 is built from 16 residues. Trimming took off 3 bases at V and 3 bases at J, with 16 bases between the two ends. The germline V gene encodes CDR1 SGHRS and CDR2 YFSETQ. CDR3 amino acids: CASSYDRTRDYNEQFF. CDR3 coding DNA: TGCGCCAGCAGCTATGACAGGACGAGAGACTACAATGAGCAGTTCTTC. Based on the CDR3 plus reference TRBV5-1 and TRBJ2-1, the full variable domain is KAGVTQTPRYLIKTRGQQVTLSCSPISGHRSVSWYQQTPGQGLQFLFEYFSETQRNKGNFPGRFSGRQFSNSRSEMNVSTLELGDSALYLCASSYDRTRDYNEQFFGPGTRLTVL.

This sequence joins TRBV19 and TRBJ2-7, with D possibly matching TRBD2 (6 bases). The CDR3 is 13 residues long. CDR1 is LNHDA, CDR2 SQIVND, per germline (reference sequence). Deletions cut 3 bases from V and 5 bases from J, with 11 bases between. CDR3 amino acids: CASSIGGKDEQYF. The CDR3 DNA reads TGTGCCAGTAGTATCGGAGGGAAGGACGAGCAGTACTTC.

This clone was recorded a few times. The V gene is TRBV7-2, the J gene TRBJ2-5; the match to TRBD1 covers 7 bases. Germline V lookup: CDR1 SGHTA, CDR2 FQGNSA. The V and J ends lost 6 bases and 5 bases, in that order; junction bases with no gene match: 6. The CDR3 has 13 amino acids. The CDR3 region has the DNA TGTGCCAGCAGGTTAACAGGGGACGAGACCCAGTACTTC. Protein: CASRLTGDETQYF.

This clone was seen only a few times. The J gene is TRBJ2-5, the V gene TRBV7-9; TRBD2 aligns across 9 bases. In germline, CDR1 is SEHNR, CDR2 FQNEAQ (reference sequence). The length of the CDR3 is 15 residues. V gave up 5 bases and J gave up 5 bases; unmatched junction bases: 9. For the CDR3, the DNA is TGTGCCAGCAGCCCCGGGACTAGCCTAGGGGAGACCCAGTACTTC. Its protein is CASSPGTSLGETQYF.

The J gene is TRBJ2-1, the V gene TRBV14; D gene uncertain. Between the trimmed V and J ends, which lost 0 bases and 0 bases, there was a span of 21 bases. Germline V gives CDR1 SGHDN, CDR2 FVKESK. The CDR3 has 20 residues. The CDR3 here is CASSQEPPGYLTSSYNEQFF. CDR3 nucleotides: TGTGCCAGCAGCCAAGAGCCCCCAGGTTACTTAACGAGCTCCTACAATGAGCAGTTCTTC.